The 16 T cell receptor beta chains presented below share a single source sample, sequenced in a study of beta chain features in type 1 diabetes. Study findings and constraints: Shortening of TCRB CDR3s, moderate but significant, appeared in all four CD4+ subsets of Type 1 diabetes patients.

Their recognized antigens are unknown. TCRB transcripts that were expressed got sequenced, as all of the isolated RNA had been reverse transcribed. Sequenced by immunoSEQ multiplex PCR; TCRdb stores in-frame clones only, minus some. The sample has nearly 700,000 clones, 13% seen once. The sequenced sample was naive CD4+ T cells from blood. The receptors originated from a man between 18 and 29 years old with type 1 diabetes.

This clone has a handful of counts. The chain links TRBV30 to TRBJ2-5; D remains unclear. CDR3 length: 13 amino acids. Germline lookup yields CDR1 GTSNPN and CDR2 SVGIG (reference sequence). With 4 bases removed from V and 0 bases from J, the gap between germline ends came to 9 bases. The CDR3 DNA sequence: TGTGCCTGGACAGGATACTACCAAGAGACCCAGTACTTC. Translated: CAWTGYYQETQYF.

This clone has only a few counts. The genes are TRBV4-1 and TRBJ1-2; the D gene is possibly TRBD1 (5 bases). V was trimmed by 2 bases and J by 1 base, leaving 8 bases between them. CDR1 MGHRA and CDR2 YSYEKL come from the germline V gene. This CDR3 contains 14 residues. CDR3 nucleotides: TGCGCCAGCAGCCAACTCCAGGGTAACTATGGCTACACCTTC. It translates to CASSQLQGNYGYTF.

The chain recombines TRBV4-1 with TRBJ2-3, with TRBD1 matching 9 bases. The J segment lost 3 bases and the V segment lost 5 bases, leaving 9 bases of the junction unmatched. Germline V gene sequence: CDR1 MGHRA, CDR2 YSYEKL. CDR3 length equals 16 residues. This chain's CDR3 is CASSTLGQGKTDTQYF. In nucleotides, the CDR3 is TGCGCCAGCAGCACTCTGGGACAGGGAAAGACAGATACGCAGTATTTT.

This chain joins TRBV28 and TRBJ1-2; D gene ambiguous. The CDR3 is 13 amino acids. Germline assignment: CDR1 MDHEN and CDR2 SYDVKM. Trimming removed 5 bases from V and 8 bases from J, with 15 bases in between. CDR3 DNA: TGTGCCAGCAGTCCCCTTGTTTCGGAGGGCTACACCTTC. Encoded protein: CASSPLVSEGYTF.

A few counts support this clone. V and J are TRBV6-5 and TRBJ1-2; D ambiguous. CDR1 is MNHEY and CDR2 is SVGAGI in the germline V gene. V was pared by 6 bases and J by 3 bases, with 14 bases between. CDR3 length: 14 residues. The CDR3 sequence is CASSVFPVDYGYTF. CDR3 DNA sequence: TGTGCCAGCAGCGTCTTCCCAGTCGACTATGGCTACACCTTC.

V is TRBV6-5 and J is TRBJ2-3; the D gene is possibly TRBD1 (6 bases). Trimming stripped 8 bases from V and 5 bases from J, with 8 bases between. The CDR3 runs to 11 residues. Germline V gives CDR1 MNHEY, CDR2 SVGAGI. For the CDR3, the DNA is TGTGCCAGCGAAGGGGGAGATACGCAGTATTTT. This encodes CASEGGDTQYF.

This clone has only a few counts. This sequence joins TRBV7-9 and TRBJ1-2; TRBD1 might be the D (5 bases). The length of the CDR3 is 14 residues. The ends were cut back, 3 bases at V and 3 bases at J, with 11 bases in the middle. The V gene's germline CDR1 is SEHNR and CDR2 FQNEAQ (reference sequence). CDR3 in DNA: TGTGCCAGCAGCTTCAGGGATCGAGACTATGGCTACACCTTC. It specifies CASSFRDRDYGYTF. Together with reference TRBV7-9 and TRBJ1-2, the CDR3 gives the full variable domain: DTGVSQNPRHKITKRGQNVTFRCDPISEHNRLYWYRQTLGQGPEFLTYFQNEAQLEKSRLLSDRFSAERPKGSFSTLEIQRTEQGDSAMYLCASSFRDRDYGYTFGSGTRLTVV.

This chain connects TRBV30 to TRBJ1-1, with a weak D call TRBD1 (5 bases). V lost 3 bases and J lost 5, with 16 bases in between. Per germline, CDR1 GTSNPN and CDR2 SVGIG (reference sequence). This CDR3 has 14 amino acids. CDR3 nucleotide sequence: TGTGCCTGGAGCGGGGGAGGGTCTGGTACTGAAGCTTTCTTT. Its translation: CAWSGGGSGTEAFF.

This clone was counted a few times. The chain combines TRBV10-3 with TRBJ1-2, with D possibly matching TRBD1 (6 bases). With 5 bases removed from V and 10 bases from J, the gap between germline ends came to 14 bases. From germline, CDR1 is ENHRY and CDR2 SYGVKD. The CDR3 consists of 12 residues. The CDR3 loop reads CAISWSGANYTF. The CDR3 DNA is TGTGCCATCAGTTGGTCAGGGGCGAACTACACCTTC.

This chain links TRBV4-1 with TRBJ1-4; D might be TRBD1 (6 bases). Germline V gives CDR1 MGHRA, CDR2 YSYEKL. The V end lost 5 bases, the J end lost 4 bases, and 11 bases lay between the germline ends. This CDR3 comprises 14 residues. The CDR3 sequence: CASSADRYNEKLFF. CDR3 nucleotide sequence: TGCGCCAGCAGCGCCGACAGGTATAATGAAAAACTGTTTTTT.

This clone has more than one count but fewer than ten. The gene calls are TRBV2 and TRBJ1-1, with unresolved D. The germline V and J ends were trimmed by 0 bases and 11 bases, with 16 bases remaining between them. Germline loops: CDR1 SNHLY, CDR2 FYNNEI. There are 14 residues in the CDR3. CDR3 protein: CASSEALTGKKAFF. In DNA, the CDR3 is TGTGCCAGCAGTGAAGCGCTTACCGGGAAAAAGGCTTTCTTT.

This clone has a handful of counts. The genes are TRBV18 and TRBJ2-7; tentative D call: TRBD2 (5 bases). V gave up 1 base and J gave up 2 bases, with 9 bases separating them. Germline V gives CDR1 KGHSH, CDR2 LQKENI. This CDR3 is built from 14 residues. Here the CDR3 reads CASSPRMGAYEQYF. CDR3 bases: TGTGCCAGCTCACCACGAATGGGAGCCTACGAGCAGTACTTC.

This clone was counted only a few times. The CDR3: CAISESGQGQSEQYF. DNA of the CDR3: TGTGCCATCAGTGAGTCTGGGCAGGGTCAGAGCGAGCAGTACTTC. This rearrangement joins TRBV10-3 to TRBJ2-7; D perhaps matches TRBD1 (5 bases). Germline lookup yields CDR1 ENHRY and CDR2 SYGVKD. The CDR3 has 15 amino acids. V shed 0 bases and J shed 6 bases, with 15 bases lying between them.

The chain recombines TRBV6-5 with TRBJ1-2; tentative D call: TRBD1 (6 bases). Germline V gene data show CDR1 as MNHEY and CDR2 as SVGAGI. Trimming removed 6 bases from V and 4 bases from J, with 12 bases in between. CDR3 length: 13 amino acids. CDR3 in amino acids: CASSLQGLYGYTF. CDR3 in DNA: TGTGCCAGCAGCCTACAGGGCCTCTATGGCTACACCTTC.

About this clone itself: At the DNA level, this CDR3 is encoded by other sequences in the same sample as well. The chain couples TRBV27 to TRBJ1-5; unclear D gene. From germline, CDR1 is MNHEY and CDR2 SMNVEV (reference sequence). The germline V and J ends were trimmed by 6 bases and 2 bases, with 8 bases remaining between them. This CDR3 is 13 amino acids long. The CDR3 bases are TGTGCCAGCAGCCCGCAAGGCAATCAGCCCCAGCATTTT. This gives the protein CASSPQGNQPQHF.

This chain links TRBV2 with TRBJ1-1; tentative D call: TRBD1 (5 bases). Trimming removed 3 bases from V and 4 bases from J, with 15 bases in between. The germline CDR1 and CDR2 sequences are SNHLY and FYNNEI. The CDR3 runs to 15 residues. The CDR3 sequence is CASSEAGSRSTEAFF. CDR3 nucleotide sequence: TGTGCCAGCAGTGAGGCAGGGTCCCGTAGCACTGAAGCTTTCTTT.